This T cell receptor beta chain was identified in a study of early T cells in non-severe SARS-CoV-2 infection. Whole-study context: Bulk RNA from unsorted whole blood was sequenced; chains were unpaired. Findings and limits, study-wide: VDJdb-based annotation leaned toward anti-spike CD8 responses and missed private and CD4 specificities.

Unique molecular identifiers were added to individual cDNA molecules. TCRdb re-called the 5' RACE reads through MiXCR, storing one row per CDR3 protein. The sample has 100,000 to 150,000 distinct CDR3 sequences, 14% to 15% seen once. About this clonotype: The antigen remains unidentified. The junction differs from germline at one of its ends, possibly a read error.

The germline CDR1 and CDR2 sequences are KGHSH and LQKENI. The CDR3 extends over 14 amino acids. This chain links TRBV18 with TRBJ1-1, with 7 bases fitting TRBD1. Sequenced material: whole blood. This clonotype originated in an adult who was a healthcare worker with PCR-confirmed SARS-CoV-2 infection or an uninfected control (not recorded which). CDR3 protein: CAGSPDRANTEAFF. The CDR3 DNA reads TGTGCCGGCTCACCCGACAGGGCCAACACTGAAGCTTTCTTT.